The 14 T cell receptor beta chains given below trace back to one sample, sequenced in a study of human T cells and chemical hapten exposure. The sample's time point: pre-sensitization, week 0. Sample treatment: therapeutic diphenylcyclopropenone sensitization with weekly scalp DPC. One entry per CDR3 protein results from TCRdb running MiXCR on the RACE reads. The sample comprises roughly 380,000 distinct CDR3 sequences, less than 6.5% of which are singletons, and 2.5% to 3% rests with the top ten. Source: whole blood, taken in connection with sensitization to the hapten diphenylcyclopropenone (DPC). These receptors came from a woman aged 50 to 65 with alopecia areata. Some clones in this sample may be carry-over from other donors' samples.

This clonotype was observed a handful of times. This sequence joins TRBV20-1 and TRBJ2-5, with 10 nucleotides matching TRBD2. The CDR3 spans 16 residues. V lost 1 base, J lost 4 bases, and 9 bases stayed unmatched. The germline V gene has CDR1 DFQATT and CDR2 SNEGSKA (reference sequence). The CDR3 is CSARAGTSGEGETQYF. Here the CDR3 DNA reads TGCAGTGCTAGAGCCGGTACTAGCGGGGAGGGAGAGACCCAGTACTTC.

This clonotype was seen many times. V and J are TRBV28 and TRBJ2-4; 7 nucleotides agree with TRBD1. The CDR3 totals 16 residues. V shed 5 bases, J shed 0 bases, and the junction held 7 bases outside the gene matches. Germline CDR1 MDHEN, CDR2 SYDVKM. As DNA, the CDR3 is TGTGCCAGCAGTCCCGACAGGGATCGAGCCAAAAACATTCAGTACTTC. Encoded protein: CASSPDRDRAKNIQYF. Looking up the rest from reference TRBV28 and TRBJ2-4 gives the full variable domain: DVKVTQSSRYLVKRTGEKVFLECVQDMDHENMFWYRQDPGLGLRLIYFSYDVKMKEKGDIPEGYSVSREKKERFSLILESASTNQTSMYLCASSPDRDRAKNIQYFGAGTRLSVL.

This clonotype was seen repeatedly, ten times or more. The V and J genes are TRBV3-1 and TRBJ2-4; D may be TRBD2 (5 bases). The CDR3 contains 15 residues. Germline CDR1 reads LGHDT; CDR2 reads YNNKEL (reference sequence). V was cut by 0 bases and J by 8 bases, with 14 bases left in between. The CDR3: CASSQDVATKDIQYF. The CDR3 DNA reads TGTGCCAGCAGCCAAGACGTTGCGACTAAGGACATTCAGTACTTC.

The CDR3 bases are TGTGCCAGCAGCTATACTAGCGGGGGGGCGTCTGAGCAGTTCTTC. Its protein is CASSYTSGGASEQFF. This chain uses TRBV5-6 with TRBJ2-1, with TRBD2 matching over 13 bases. The length of the CDR3 is 15 residues. CDR1 SGHDT and CDR2 YYEEEE come from the germline V gene. With 3 bases clipped from V and 9 bases from J, the junction kept 6 bases outside the gene matches.

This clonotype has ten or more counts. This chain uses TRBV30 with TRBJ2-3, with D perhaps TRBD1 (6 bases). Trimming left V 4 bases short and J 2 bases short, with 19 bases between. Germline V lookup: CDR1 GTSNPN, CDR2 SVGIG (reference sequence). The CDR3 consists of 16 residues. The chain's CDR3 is CAWTLGQRDFTDTQYF. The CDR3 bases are TGTGCCTGGACCCTAGGACAGCGTGACTTCACAGATACGCAGTATTTT.

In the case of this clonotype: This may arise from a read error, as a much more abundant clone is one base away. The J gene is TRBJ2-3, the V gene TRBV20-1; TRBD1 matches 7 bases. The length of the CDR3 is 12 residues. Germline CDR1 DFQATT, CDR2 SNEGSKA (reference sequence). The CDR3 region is CSAPTGQDTHYF. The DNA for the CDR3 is TGCAGTGCCCCGACAGGGCAAGATACGCATTATTTT.

The CDR3 bases are TGTGCCGGAGGCCTTTGGCGTAACGAGCAGTACTTC. Translating gives CAGGLWRNEQYF. The chain carries TRBV27 and TRBJ2-7; a possible D gene is TRBD2 (5 bases). The germline gives CDR1 MNHEY, CDR2 SMNVEV (reference sequence). The V gene lost 11 bases and the J gene lost 5 bases, with 16 bases spanning the gap. The CDR3 has 12 residues.

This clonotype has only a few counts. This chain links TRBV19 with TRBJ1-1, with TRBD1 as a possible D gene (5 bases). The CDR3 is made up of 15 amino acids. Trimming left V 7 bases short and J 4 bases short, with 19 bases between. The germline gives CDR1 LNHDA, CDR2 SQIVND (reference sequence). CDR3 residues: CASKRVETGGTEAFF. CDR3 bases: TGTGCCAGTAAACGTGTCGAAACGGGGGGCACTGAAGCTTTCTTT. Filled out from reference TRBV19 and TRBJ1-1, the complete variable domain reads DGGITQSPKYLFRKEGQNVTLSCEQNLNHDAMYWYRQDPGQGLRLIYYSQIVNDFQKGDIAEGYSVSREKKESFPLTVTSAQKNPTAFYLCASKRVETGGTEAFFGQGTRLTVV.

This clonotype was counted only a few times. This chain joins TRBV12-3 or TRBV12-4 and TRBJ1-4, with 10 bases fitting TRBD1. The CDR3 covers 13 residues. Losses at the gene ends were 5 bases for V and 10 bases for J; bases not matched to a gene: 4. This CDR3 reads CASSRGQGRKLFF. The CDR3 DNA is TGTGCCAGCAGTAGGGGACAGGGGAGAAAACTGTTTTTT.

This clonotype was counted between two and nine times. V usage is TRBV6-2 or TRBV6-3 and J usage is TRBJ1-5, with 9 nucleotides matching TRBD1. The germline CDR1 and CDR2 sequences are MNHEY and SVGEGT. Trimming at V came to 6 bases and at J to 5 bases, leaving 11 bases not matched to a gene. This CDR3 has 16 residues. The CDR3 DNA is TGTGCCAGCAGGGAGGCCGGGACAGGGTCATATCAGCCCCAGCATTTT. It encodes CASREAGTGSYQPQHF.

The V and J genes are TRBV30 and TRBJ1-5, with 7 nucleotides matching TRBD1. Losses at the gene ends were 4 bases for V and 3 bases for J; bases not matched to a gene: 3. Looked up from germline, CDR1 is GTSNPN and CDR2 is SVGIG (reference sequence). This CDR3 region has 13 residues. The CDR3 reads CAWTGGTNQPQHF. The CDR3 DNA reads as TGTGCCTGGACAGGGGGGACCAATCAGCCCCAGCATTTT.

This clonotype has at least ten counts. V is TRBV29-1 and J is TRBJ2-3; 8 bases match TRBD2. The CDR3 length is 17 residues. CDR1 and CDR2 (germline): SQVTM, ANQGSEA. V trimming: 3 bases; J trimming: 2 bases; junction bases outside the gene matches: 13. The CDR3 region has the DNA TGCAGCGTTGACGGCAACTACGGGCGGGGGGACACAGATACGCAGTATTTT. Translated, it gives CSVDGNYGRGDTDTQYF.

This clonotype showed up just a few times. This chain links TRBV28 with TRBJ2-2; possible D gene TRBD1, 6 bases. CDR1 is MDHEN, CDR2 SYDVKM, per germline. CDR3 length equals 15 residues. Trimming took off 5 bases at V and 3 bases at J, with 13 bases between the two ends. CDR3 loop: CASSLRGFDTGELFF. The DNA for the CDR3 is TGTGCCAGCAGTCTCAGGGGTTTCGACACCGGGGAGCTGTTTTTT.

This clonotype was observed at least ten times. The CDR3 DNA reads TGTGCCAGCAGCCCGGGACAGTTAGCCGGGGAGCTGTTTTTT. Translating gives CASSPGQLAGELFF. The chain combines TRBV12-3 or TRBV12-4 with TRBJ2-2, with TRBD1 matching over 7 bases. Losses at the gene ends were 6 bases for V and 6 bases for J; bases not matched to a gene: 7. The CDR3 has 14 amino acids.